This TCR beta chain originates from a study of CD8 T cells in ankylosing spondylitis. Study observations and caveats: Peripheral blood samples showed relatively rare disease-linked clones, and these clones were CD8+. Typical of ankylosing spondylitis blood, it appeared, was a TCR beta motif of fewer than ten highly homologous variants. In synovial fluid and blood from reactive arthritis, some motif variants were previously reported. Matched ankylosing spondylitis synovial fluid reportedly contained a significantly enriched population of disease-linked clones.

This clonotype was detected only a few times. Its antigen remains unidentified. J was trimmed by 2 bases and V by 5 bases; bases with no gene match: 5. Germline CDR1 is ENHRY and CDR2 is SYGVKD. The CDR3 is made up of 14 amino acids. The TCR beta libraries were generated through quantitative 5'-RACE incorporating molecular barcodes. TCRdb used MiXCR to reprocess the 5' RACE reads, holding one entry per CDR3 protein. Here the sample spans about 800,000 distinct CDR3 sequences, 12% being singletons. This clonotype was sampled from a male donor with ankylosing spondylitis. The sample consisted of blood, either unsorted or a sorted T cell fraction (not recorded which). V and J are TRBV10-3 and TRBJ1-2; 7 nucleotides agree with TRBD1. The CDR3 region has the DNA TGTGCCATCAGTTTTTCACAGGGGAACTATGGCTACACCTTC. Residues: CAISFSQGNYGYTF.